What follows is one T cell receptor beta chain and its context. Using immunoSEQ multiplex PCR, the repertoire was profiled, and TCRdb retains in-frame clones only, with some absent. Of around 130,000 clones listed, 80% to 95% were seen once; the top ten hold around 2.5%. The V and J ends lost 4 bases and 3 bases, in that order; junction bases with no gene match: 3. CDR3 length: 13 amino acids. The germline CDR1 and CDR2 sequences are SQVTM and ANQGSEA. These data originate in a study of control samples from healthy donors and cancer patients. This receptor was obtained from a man between 18 and 29 years old in good health. The sample consisted of blood. The rearrangement joins TRBV29-1 to TRBJ2-1; 7 nucleotides line up with TRBD2. The CDR3 nucleotides read TGCAGCGTTGGGCGGGGGTTCTACAATGAGCAGTTCTTC. Its translation: CSVGRGFYNEQFF.